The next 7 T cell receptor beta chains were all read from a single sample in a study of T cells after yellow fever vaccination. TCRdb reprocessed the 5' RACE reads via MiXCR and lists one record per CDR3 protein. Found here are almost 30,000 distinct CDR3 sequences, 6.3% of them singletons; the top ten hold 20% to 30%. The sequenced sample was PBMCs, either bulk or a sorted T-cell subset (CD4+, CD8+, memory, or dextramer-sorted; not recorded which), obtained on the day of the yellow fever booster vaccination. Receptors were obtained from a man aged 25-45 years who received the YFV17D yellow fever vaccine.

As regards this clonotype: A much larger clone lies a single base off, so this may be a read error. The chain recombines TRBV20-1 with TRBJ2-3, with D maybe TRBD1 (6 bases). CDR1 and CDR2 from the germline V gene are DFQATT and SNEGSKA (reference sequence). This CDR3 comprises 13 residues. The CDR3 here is CCARRGNTDTQYF. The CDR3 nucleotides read TGCTGTGCTAGAAGGGGGAACACAGATACGCAGTATTTT.

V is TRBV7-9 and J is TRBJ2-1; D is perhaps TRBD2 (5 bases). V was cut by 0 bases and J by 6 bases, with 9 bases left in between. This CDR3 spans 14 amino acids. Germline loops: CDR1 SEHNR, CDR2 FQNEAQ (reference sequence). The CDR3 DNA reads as TGTGCCAGCAGCTTAGCGGCGGGCCGCAATGAGCAGTTCTTC. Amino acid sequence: CASSLAAGRNEQFF.

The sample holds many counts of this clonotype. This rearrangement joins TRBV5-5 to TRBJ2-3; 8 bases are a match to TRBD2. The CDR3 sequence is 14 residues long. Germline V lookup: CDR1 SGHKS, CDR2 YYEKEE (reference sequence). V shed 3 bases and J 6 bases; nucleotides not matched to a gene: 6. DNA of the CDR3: TGTGCCAGCAGCTGGAGCCCTAGCGGGGATACGCAGTATTTT. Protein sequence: CASSWSPSGDTQYF.

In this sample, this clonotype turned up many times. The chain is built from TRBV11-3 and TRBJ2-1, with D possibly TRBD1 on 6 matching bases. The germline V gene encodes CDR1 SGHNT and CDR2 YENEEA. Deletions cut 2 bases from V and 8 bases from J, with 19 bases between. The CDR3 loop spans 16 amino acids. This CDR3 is CASSLFGGAGDDEQFF. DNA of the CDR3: TGTGCCAGCAGCTTATTCGGCGGAGCAGGGGACGATGAGCAGTTCTTC. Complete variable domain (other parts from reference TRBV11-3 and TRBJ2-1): EAGVVQSPRYKIIEKKQPVAFWCNPISGHNTLYWYLQNLGQGPELLIRYENEEAVDDSQLPKDRFSAERLKGVDSTLKIQPAELGDSAVYLCASSLFGGAGDDEQFFGPGTRLTVL.

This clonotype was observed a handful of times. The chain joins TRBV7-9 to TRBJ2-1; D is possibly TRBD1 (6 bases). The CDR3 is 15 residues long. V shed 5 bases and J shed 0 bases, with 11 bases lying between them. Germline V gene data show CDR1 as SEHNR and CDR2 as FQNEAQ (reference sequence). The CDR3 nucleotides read TGTGCCAGCAGCCTTGGACAGACCTCCTACAATGAGCAGTTCTTC. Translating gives CASSLGQTSYNEQFF.

The DNA for the CDR3 is TGTGCCAGCAGCCCTCAAGGGTTTTATGGCTACACCTTC. This gives the protein CASSPQGFYGYTF. The chain is built from TRBV7-3 and TRBJ1-2; D is unresolved. This CDR3 contains 13 residues. CDR1 is SGHTA, CDR2 FQGTGA, per germline. V was cut by 5 bases and J by 5 bases, with 12 bases left in between. Based on the CDR3 plus reference TRBV7-3 and TRBJ1-2, the full variable domain is GAGVSQTPSNKVTEKGKYVELRCDPISGHTALYWYRQSLGQGPEFLIYFQGTGAADDSGLPNDRFFAVRPEGSVSTLKIQRTERGDSAVYLCASSPQGFYGYTFGSGTRLTVV.

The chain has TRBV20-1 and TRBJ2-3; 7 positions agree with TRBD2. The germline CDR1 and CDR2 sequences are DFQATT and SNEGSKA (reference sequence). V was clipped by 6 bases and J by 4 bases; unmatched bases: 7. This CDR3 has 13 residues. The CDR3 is CSAGGRGADTQYF. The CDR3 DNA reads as TGCAGTGCGGGCGGGAGAGGGGCAGATACGCAGTATTTT.